The 18 T cell receptor beta chains in this list originate from one sample, sequenced in a study of cytomegalovirus exposure and HLA in healthy donors. Researchers ran the PCR with 60 Vbeta and 13 Jbeta primers. Libraries were prepared by immunoSEQ multiplex PCR; TCRdb keeps only in-frame clonotypes and omits some of them. The repertoire holds roughly 120,000 clones, 76% seen once, with around 7.7% in the top ten. Sequenced material: PBMCs. These receptors all stem from a woman in her 50s in good health and CMV-seropositive.

As for this clone: One end of the junction does not line up with germline, which may come from a read error. V usage is TRBV18 and J usage is TRBJ2-7, with TRBD1 matching over 10 bases. CDR3 length equals 14 residues. CDR1 is KGHSH and CDR2 is LQKENI in the germline V gene. CDR3 in amino acids: CASSPDRTGGEQHF. The DNA for the CDR3 is TGTGCCAGCTCACCCGACCGGACAGGGGGGGAGCAGCACTTC.

The chain combines TRBV5-4 with TRBJ2-2; D ambiguous. This CDR3 spans 14 amino acids. Germline V gene data show CDR1 as SGHNT and CDR2 as YYREEE (reference sequence). V dropped 0 bases and J dropped 4 bases, with 7 bases sitting between them. The CDR3 nucleotides are TGTGCCAGCAGCTTGGAGGTAGCCACCGGGGAGCTGTTTTTT. It encodes CASSLEVATGELFF.

J is TRBJ1-1 and V is TRBV6-5; TRBD1 matches at 7 bases. V lost 2 bases to trimming and J lost 3 bases; unmatched junction nucleotides: 6. The CDR3 is 15 amino acids. Germline CDR1 and CDR2: MNHEY and SVGAGI. The CDR3 bases are TGTGCCAGCAGTTACGGGACAGAGTTCCACACTGAAGCTTTCTTT. The encoded protein is CASSYGTEFHTEAFF.

The chain joins TRBV7-6 to TRBJ1-5; D may be TRBD1 (5 bases). V gave up 4 bases and J gave up 2 bases, with 6 bases separating them. The CDR3 spans 13 residues. Germline CDR1 and CDR2: SGHVS and FNYEAQ. CDR3 loop: CASSSQGNQPQHF. DNA of the CDR3: TGTGCCAGCAGCTCACAGGGCAATCAGCCCCAGCATTTT.

The J gene is TRBJ2-7, the V gene TRBV2; 7 positions agree with TRBD2. Trimming cost V 5 bases and J 0 bases; bases outside gene matches: 7. Germline V CDR1 and CDR2: SNHLY, FYNNEI. This CDR3 region has 15 residues. CDR3 protein: CASSRDYAPSYEQYF. As DNA, the CDR3 is TGTGCCAGCAGTCGGGACTACGCCCCCTCCTACGAGCAGTACTTC.

This chain links TRBV6-1 with TRBJ2-1; 10 nucleotides align to TRBD1. Germline V gives CDR1 MNHNS, CDR2 SASEGT. V was pared by 10 bases and J by 5 bases, with 8 bases of the junction left unmatched. This CDR3 contains 14 residues. CDR3 in DNA: TGTGCCATGGGGCCGGGACAGGGGCACAATGAGCAGTTCTTC. This encodes CAMGPGQGHNEQFF.

The chain employs TRBV9 and TRBJ2-5; D is perhaps TRBD1 (6 bases). The V and J ends lost 4 bases and 7 bases respectively, with 11 bases between them. This CDR3 has 12 residues. Germline loops: CDR1 SGDLS, CDR2 YYNGEE. In DNA form, the CDR3 reads TGTGCCAGCAGCTCAACCAGGGGGACCCAGTACTTC. The encoded protein is CASSSTRGTQYF.

V gene TRBV6-5 combines with J gene TRBJ2-7; the match to TRBD1 covers 7 bases. Germline loops: CDR1 MNHEY, CDR2 SVGAGI. Trimming removed 4 bases from V and 1 base from J; junction bases left unmatched: 4. This CDR3 comprises 14 residues. The CDR3 DNA reads TGTGCCAGCAGTTCAAGACAGGGTTCCTACGAGCAGTACTTC. Its protein product is CASSSRQGSYEQYF.

The chain links TRBV19 to TRBJ1-3; a weak D match, TRBD1 (6 bases). Trimming pared 6 bases from V and 6 bases from J, leaving 15 bases between. This CDR3 is 14 amino acids long. Germline V lookup: CDR1 LNHDA, CDR2 SQIVND (reference sequence). This CDR3 reads CASRPWGGENTIYF. The DNA of the CDR3 is TGTGCCAGTAGACCCTGGGGGGGCGAAAACACCATATATTTT.

This clone came up a few times. The V call is TRBV5-8, the J call TRBJ2-7; 11 positions match TRBD2. V was clipped by 4 bases and J by 4 bases; unmatched bases: 7. This CDR3 has 15 residues. Per germline, CDR1 SGHTS and CDR2 YDEGEE. The CDR3, as DNA: TGTGCCAGCAGCCCCTCTAGCGGGAGGTTATACGAGCAGTACTTC. Translated: CASSPSSGRLYEQYF.

The chain uses TRBV25-1 and TRBJ2-7, with 13 bases that match TRBD2. The CDR3 length is 14 residues. J was trimmed by 7 bases and V by 5 bases; bases with no gene match: 5. Germline V lookup: CDR1 MGHDK, CDR2 SYGVNS. CDR3 sequence: CASSRTSGSDEQYF. For the CDR3, the DNA is TGTGCCAGCAGTAGGACTAGCGGGAGTGATGAGCAGTACTTC.

The gene calls are TRBV28 and TRBJ1-4; weak D call: TRBD1 (6 bases). Deletions cut 4 bases from V and 0 bases from J, with 12 bases between. CDR3 length: 16 amino acids. The V gene's germline CDR1 is MDHEN and CDR2 SYDVKM. The CDR3 region has the DNA TGTGCCAGCAGTTCATACCCAGGGGCAACTAATGAAAAACTGTTTTTT. This encodes CASSSYPGATNEKLFF.

This chain joins TRBV29-1 and TRBJ2-7, with a weak D call TRBD2 (6 bases). The CDR3 covers 13 residues. Germline V gene data show CDR1 as SQVTM and CDR2 as ANQGSEA. V lost 7 bases and J 5 bases, leaving 18 bases between the germline ends. The CDR3 loop reads CSAATGGVNEQYF. CDR3 nucleotide sequence: TGCAGCGCGGCTACGGGCGGGGTAAACGAGCAGTACTTC.

This chain uses TRBV2 with TRBJ2-7, with 8 bases matching TRBD1. CDR1 SNHLY and CDR2 FYNNEI come from the germline V gene. J lost 3 bases, V lost 9 bases, and 19 bases had no gene match. The CDR3 runs 17 residues. CDR3 DNA: TGTGCCAGTGGGGGTCCTCAACTGGACAGGGCCAGCTACGAGCAGTACTTC. The encoded protein is CASGGPQLDRASYEQYF. The full variable domain, completed using reference TRBV2 and TRBJ2-7, is EPEVTQTPSHQVTQMGQEVILRCVPISNHLYFYWYRQILGQKVEFLVSFYNNEISEKSEIFDDQFSVERPDGSNFTLKIRSTKLEDSAMYFCASGGPQLDRASYEQYFGPGTRLTVT.

The J gene is TRBJ2-5, the V gene TRBV7-9; 9 positions match TRBD2. Germline assignment: CDR1 SEHNR and CDR2 FQNEAQ (reference sequence). The CDR3 is 13 residues long. V was pared by 6 bases and J by 5 bases, with 4 bases of the junction left unmatched. This CDR3 is CASRSSGGETQYF. CDR3 nucleotides: TGTGCCAGCAGGTCAAGCGGGGGGGAGACCCAGTACTTC.

The chain links TRBV5-5 to TRBJ1-1, with D uncertain. The CDR3 totals 13 residues. The germline CDR1 and CDR2 sequences are SGHKS and YYEKEE (reference sequence). Deletions cut 0 bases from V and 2 bases from J, with 5 bases between. The CDR3 DNA reads as TGTGCCAGCAGCTTGGGCGGAAACACTGAAGCTTTCTTT. This encodes CASSLGGNTEAFF.

This sequence joins TRBV9 and TRBJ2-4, with 9 positions matching TRBD2. There are 17 residues in the CDR3. The germline CDR1 and CDR2 sequences are SGDLS and YYNGEE. Losses at the gene ends were 0 bases for V and 8 bases for J; bases not matched to a gene: 12. CDR3 DNA: TGTGCCAGCAGCGTAGGAATAGCGGGAGCCGAGACGGACATTCAGTACTTC. It is translated as CASSVGIAGAETDIQYF.

The sample holds one count of this clone. J is TRBJ1-2 and V is TRBV15, with 8 bases identical to TRBD1. The CDR3 covers 17 residues. Germline CDR1 and CDR2: LNHNV and YYDKDF (reference sequence). Trimming at V came to 5 bases and at J to 0 bases, leaving 11 bases not matched to a gene. DNA for the CDR3: TGTGCCACCAGCCTTAGACTCGGGACAGGAGCTAACTATGGCTACACCTTC. As protein: CATSLRLGTGANYGYTF.